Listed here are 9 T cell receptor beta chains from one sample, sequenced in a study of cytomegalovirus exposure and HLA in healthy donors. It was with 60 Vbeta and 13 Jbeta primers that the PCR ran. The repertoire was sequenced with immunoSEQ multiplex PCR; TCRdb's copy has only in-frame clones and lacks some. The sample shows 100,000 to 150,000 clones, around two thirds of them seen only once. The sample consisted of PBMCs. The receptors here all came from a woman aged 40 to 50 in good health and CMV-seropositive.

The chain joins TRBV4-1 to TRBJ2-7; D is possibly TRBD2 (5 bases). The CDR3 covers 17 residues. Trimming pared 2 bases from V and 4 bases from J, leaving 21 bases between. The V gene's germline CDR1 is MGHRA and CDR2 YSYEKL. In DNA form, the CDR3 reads TGCGCCAGCAGCCAACCTGCGGGCGGATCGTTTGGTTACGAGCAGTACTTC. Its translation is CASSQPAGGSFGYEQYF.

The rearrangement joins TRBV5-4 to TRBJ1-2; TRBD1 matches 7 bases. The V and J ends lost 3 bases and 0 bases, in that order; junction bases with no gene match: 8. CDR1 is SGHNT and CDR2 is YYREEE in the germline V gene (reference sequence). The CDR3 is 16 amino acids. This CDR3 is CASSYRTGLPNYGYTF. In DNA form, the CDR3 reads TGTGCCAGCAGCTACAGGACAGGCCTACCTAACTATGGCTACACCTTC.

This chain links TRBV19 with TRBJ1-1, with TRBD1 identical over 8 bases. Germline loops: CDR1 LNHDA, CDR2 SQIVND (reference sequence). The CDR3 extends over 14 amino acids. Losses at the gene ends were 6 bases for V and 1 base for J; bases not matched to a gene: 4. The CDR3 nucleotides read TGTGCCAGTAGCACAGGGGGGTGGAACACTGAAGCTTTCTTT. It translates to CASSTGGWNTEAFF.

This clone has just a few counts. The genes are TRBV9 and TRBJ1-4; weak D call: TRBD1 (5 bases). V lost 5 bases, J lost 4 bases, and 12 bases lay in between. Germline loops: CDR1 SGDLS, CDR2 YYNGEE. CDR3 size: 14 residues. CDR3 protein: CASSRDRVNEKLFF. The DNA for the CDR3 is TGTGCCAGCAGTCGAGACAGAGTTAATGAAAAACTGTTTTTT.

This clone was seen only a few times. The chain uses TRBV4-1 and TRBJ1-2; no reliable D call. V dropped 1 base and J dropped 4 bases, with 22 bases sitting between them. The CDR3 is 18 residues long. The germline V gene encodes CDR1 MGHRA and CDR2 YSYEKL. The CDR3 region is CASSQGAATLNRGYGYTF. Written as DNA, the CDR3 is TGCGCCAGCAGCCAAGGGGCCGCGACACTCAATCGGGGCTATGGCTACACCTTC.

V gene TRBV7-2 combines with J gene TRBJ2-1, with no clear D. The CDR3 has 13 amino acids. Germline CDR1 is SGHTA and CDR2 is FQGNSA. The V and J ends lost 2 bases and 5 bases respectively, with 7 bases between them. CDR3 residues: CASSLSENNEQFF. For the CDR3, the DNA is TGTGCCAGCAGCTTATCAGAAAACAATGAGCAGTTCTTC.

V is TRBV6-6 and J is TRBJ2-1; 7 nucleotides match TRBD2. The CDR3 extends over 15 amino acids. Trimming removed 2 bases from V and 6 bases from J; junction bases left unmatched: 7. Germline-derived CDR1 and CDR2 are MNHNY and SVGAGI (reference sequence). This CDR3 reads CASSYERGPINEQFF. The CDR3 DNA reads TGTGCCAGCAGTTACGAGCGGGGTCCCATCAATGAGCAGTTCTTC.

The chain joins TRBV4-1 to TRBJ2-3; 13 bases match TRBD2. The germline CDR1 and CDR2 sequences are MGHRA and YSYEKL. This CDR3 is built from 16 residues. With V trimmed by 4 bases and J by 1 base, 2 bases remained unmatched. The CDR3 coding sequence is TGCGCCAGCAGCCTTACTAGCGGGGGGGGCACAGATACGCAGTATTTT. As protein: CASSLTSGGGTDTQYF.

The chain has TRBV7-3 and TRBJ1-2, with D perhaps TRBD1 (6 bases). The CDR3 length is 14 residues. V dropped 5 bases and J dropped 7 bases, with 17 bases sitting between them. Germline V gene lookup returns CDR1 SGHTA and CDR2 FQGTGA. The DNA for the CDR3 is TGTGCCAGCAGCCCCGGACAGTACAATGGTGGCTACACCTTC. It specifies CASSPGQYNGGYTF.